This T cell receptor beta chain comes out of a study of shared clonotypes between healthy human individuals (dated by TCRdb to the early 2020s). Background on the whole study: The cohort included three men and a couple of women between 18 and 49 years of age. For each donor, CD4 naive and CD4 memory were each given three plates, CD8 naive was given two plates, and CD8 memory was given one plate. To estimate repertoire size and how much clonotypes are shared between individuals, the study performed deep sequencing of blood TCR repertoires from roughly five healthy adults. Different laboratories and diverse techniques were used to prepare libraries and sequence TCR repertoires, to increase sequencing depth and limit assay-specific biases. Each donor's leukapheresis produced roughly between about 0.8 and 8.9 billion PBMCs. What the authors observed across the whole study: Because the study included only a small number of donors, the genetic and exposure-history diversity represented was limited. Rarefaction of sorted-subset datasets indicated incomplete sequencing despite the large sequencing depth. Sampling was restricted to blood, and TCR repertoires in tissues likely differ from the TCR repertoires found in blood. Larger estimated clonotype richness was generally found for naive subsets than for memory subsets. Clonotypes shared by all four sorted-subset donors showed higher generation probabilities than non-shared clonotypes. Pairwise subsampling led to the expectation that sequencing depth would affect the degree of clonotype sharing among donors. Across a handful of donors, around 5% of naive CD4, roughly 3.5% of naive CD8, around 2.5% of memory CD4, and roughly 0.4% of memory CD8 clonotypes were shared.

Using the deep immunoSEQ assay, TCR CDR3 regions were amplified from genomic DNA by multiplex PCR. Extracted genomic DNA from each cell subset was distributed evenly across all wells of several immunoSEQ 96-well plates, and each plate was treated as a replicate. For sorted subsets, each replicate PCR was loaded with roughly 0.2 ug genomic DNA, equivalent to about 30,000 T cell genomes. Purified libraries were quantified with a Qubit 3.0 fluorometer, sized on a Bioanalyzer 2100, and re-quantified with the KAPA Library Quantification kit. Every immunoSEQ 96-well plate was sequenced on a dedicated single-read 150-cycle Illumina NextSeq 550 flow cell. In the paper's pipeline: Because only junctional sequences without quality scores were contained in the immunoSEQ output, filtering matching that applied to full-length reads could not be performed. To assign V/J genes and CDR3, sequences were annotated using PyIR, a Python wrapper for IgBLAST v1.9, with IMGT germline references. Any read was removed if the V/J assignment was weak (E-value above 1e-6), the CDR3 was missing, or the read contained stop codons, out-of-frame junctions, or ambiguous translated residues. V3J clonotypes were defined by identical inferred V gene, J gene, and CDR3 amino acid sequence. The percentage overlap between two repertoires was calculated by dividing the number of shared unique clonotypes by the size of the smaller repertoire. Richness of each repertoire was evaluated using RTK rarefaction, the Chao1 estimator, and Recon v2.1 estimates of unobserved clonotypes. Generation probabilities were computed with OLGA for all TCRbeta clonotypes obtained by the gDNA method from several donors. TCRdb took this table from immuneACCESS and kept in-frame rearrangements with V and J called. Such tables lack part of the clones; where checked against another copy, unresolved V genes explain under half of the gap, and the rest is unexplained. V and J calls and clone size follow that table, whereas D and trimming were derived from the DNA. In all, the sample holds about 330,000 clones, and approximately 74% of those were seen once. About a tenth of the sample is taken by the ten largest.

Trimming costs V 5 bases and J 5 bases, and their ends lie 16 bases apart. From its cysteine to its phenylalanine, the CDR3 spans 15 amino acids. CDR3 DNA only is kept here, 45 bases in frame from base 1. The CDR1 and CDR2 encoded by the germline V gene are MDHEN and SYDVKM. Regarding this clone: Its antigen remains unidentified. Base qualities are missing; no much larger clone stands one base away.

The donors were healthy, HIV-negative adults who had no recently reported acute infections or vaccinations. All donors were Caucasian adults living in Nashville, Tennessee, USA. CD4+ T cells were enriched by magnetic negative selection; naive cells were then positively selected on CD45RA, and the negative fraction formed the memory subset. Blood was collected by leukapheresis, and PBMCs were isolated by Ficoll-Histopaque density gradient centrifugation and then cryopreserved in liquid nitrogen vapor phase. Analytical flow cytometry was used to check the purity and quantity of every magnetically sorted T cell population. From each sorted fraction, genomic DNA was isolated and quantified by UV absorbance on a Nanodrop 2000c.

The sequencing sample was made of memory CD4+ T cells sorted from blood. The cell subset or site label corresponds to: CD45RA-negative fraction. The chain employs TRBV28 and TRBJ1-5; D gene: possibly TRBD1, on 6 matching bases. The clonotype comes from a young man in good health. The CDR3 is CASSTNRRGDQPQHF. The DNA sequence is TGTGCCAGCAGTACCAATCGAAGGGGGGATCAGCCCCAGCATTTT.